This T cell receptor (beta chain) was identified during a study of T cell repertoires in cytomegalovirus infection (dated by TCRdb to between 2018 and 2020). Some background on the complete study: The HLA type of each donor mattered for the analysis, because public TCR beta signatures pointed to carriage of CMV infection along with the matching HLA type.

Measured from the cysteine to the phenylalanine, the CDR3 is 15 residues long. Just CDR3 DNA is preserved here, 45 bases in frame from base 1. After removal of 2 bases from V and 5 bases from J, the junction retains 7 bases not matched to a gene. CDR1 and CDR2 (SGHDN, FVKESK) derive from the germline V gene. TCRdb records Illumina HiSeq 1500 as the sequencer. TCRdb reworked the public reads: Q25 trimming with fastp, MiXCR clone assembly, productive beta chains retained. Identical CDR3 protein sequences are pooled into one entry, listed with their most common genes and DNA. The sample contains approximately 630,000 distinct CDR3 sequences, around 24% of them found a single time. The ten largest clones represent roughly 8% of the sample. At least ten counts were recorded for this clonotype. Its antigen remains undetermined. Per-base quality was not reported, and no clone a single base away is much larger than it.

Beyond this particular receptor, the publication reports: Cumulative frequency of public TCR beta family members discriminated carriers of CMV infection plus the relevant HLA type in this cohort and an independent approximately 370-donor cohort. The ex vivo response was dominated by HLA-C-restricted CMV-specific TCR beta clonotypes, and the single most frequent clonotype in two of eight donors was supplied by these HLA-C-restricted clonotypes.

This clonotype was obtained from a human donor in good health (CMV status not recorded). Some clones in this sample may be carry-over from other donors' samples. The sequenced sample consisted of CD8+ T cells from PBMCs. The V gene is TRBV14 and the J gene is TRBJ2-3; TRBD1 aligns with 7 central bases. For the CDR3, the sequence is CASSQTDRRKDTQYF. The DNA reads as follows: TGTGCCAGCAGCCAAACGGACAGGCGGAAAGATACGCAGTATTTT.